This TCR beta chain was sequenced during a study of T cell repertoires in cytomegalovirus infection. Germline loops: CDR1 LGHNA, CDR2 YNFKEQ. Trimming cost V 0 bases and J 7 bases, with 9 bases left between them. The CDR3 runs 13 residues. Of note for this clonotype: Antigen unknown.

TCRdb used MiXCR to reprocess the reads, holding one entry per CDR3 protein. The table shows roughly 920,000 distinct CDR3 sequences, with more than 25% occurring only once. The sequenced sample was cultured CD8+ T cells from PBMCs, obtained from culture after CMV antigen stimulation. J is TRBJ1-2 and V is TRBV4-2; tentatively, D is TRBD1 (5 bases). The receptor comes from a human donor in good health (CMV status not recorded). Some clones in this sample may be carry-over from other donors' samples. This CDR3 is CASSQEGVGGYTF. CDR3 nucleotides: TGTGCCAGCAGCCAAGAAGGGGTTGGTGGCTACACCTTC.